This paragraph reports one TCR beta chain. This receptor's antigen is unknown. Per-base quality was not reported, and no clone a single base away is much larger than it. TCRbeta CDR3 regions were amplified from genomic DNA by means of the immunoSEQ Assay, a bias-controlled multiplex PCR. For the original study's pipeline: The number of nucleated cells in each sample was estimated by amplification of reference gene primers within the assay. To quantify the absolute abundance of each unique TCRbeta CDR3 rearrangement, sequence reads were collapsed and filtered. For each sample, productive Simpson clonality was calculated by taking the square root of Simpson's diversity index across productive rearrangements. The immuneACCESS repertoire file appears here via TCRdb, limited to in-frame rearrangements. These files lack a portion of the clones; in checked studies, under half of the deficit traces to unresolved V genes, and the cause of the others is not known. The V and J calls and clone size come from that table; D and trimming were worked out from the DNA. The sample table lists around 91,000 clones, around 85% of them with a count of one. Of the sample, over 10% falls within the top ten clones.

The sample belongs to a study of blood T cell repertoires in COVID-19 (dated by TCRdb to the early 2020s). Turning to the overall study: The collaborator samples originated in the United States, Italy and Spain and spanned the acute and convalescent phases of COVID-19. The material from the prospective study consisted of cDNA or gDNA derived from T cells, B-cell-depleted T cells, or PBMCs. Deeply sampled blood TCRbeta repertoires from subjects exposed to, actively infected with, or recovered from COVID-19 were included in the dataset. The repertoires were released in a freely available public database meant as a resource for research on the immune response to SARS-CoV-2. Samples came from the ongoing ImmuneRACE study (first 160 participants) plus 1,254 subjects from 6 global collaborators. Sample metadata almost always included a de-identified subject ID, COVID-19 status, age in years and sex. Where HLA class I and class II types were available, the types were taken from metadata supplied by the sample provider, not from assay-based typing. Study-wide conclusions, independent of this receptor: How much clinical and demographic metadata was included differed by source and by participant, and the metadata was provided uncurated.

V gives up 5 bases and J gives up 1 base, and the segment between their germline ends measures 9 bases. Reading the germline V gene gives CDR1 SGHDT and CDR2 YYEEEE. Reading from cysteine to phenylalanine, the CDR3 counts 13 amino acids. Only the CDR3 part of the read is kept: 39 bases, read in frame from the first base. Each collaborating institution followed its own protocols to collect whole blood in K2EDTA tubes. For TCRbeta analysis, collaborators shipped samples in one of three forms: frozen whole blood, isolated PBMCs, or DNA extracted from either of those sample types. The source of this sequence is a human donor in a cohort sampled during active COVID-19. Sequences were obtained from peripheral blood. The chain uses TRBV5-6 and TRBJ1-2; the D gene is possibly TRBD1, with 6 bases matching. The CDR3 region has the sequence CASRMDSNYGYTF. In nucleotides, the sequence is TGTGCCAGCAGGATGGACAGTAACTATGGCTACACCTTC.